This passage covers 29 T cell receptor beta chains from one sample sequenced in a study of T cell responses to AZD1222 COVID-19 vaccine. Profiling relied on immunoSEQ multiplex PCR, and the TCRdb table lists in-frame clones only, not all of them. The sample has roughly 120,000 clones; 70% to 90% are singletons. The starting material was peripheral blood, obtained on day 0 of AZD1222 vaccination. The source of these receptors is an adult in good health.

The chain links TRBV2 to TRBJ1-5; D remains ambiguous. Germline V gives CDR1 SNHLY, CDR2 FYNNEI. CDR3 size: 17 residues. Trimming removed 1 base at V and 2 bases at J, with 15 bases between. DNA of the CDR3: TGTGCCAGCAGTGAAGGTGACGCCTTATCGGGCAATCAGCCCCAGCATTTT. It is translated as CASSEGDALSGNQPQHF.

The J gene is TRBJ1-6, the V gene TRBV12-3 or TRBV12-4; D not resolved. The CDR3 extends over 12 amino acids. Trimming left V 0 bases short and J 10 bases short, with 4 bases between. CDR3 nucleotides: TGTGCCAGCAGTTTAGCTGCCTCACCCCTCCACTTT. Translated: CASSLAASPLHF.

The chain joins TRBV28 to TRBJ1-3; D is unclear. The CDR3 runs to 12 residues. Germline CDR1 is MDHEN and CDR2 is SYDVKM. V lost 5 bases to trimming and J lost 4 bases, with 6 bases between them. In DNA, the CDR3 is TGTGCCAGCAGTCAAGCAGGAAACACCATATATTTT. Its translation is CASSQAGNTIYF.

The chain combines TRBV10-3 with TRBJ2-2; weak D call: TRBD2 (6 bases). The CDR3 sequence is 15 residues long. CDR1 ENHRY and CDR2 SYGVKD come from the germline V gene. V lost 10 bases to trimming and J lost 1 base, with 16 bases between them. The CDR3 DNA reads TGTGCCACGGGGCTTTTTAGCGGGAACACCGGGGAGCTGTTTTTT. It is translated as CATGLFSGNTGELFF.

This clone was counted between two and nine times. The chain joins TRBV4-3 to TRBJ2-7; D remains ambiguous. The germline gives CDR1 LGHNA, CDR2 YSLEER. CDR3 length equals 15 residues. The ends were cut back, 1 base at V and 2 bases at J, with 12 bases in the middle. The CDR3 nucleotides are TGCGCCAGCAGCCAAGTCTTGCACAGCACCTACGAGCAGTACTTC. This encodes CASSQVLHSTYEQYF.

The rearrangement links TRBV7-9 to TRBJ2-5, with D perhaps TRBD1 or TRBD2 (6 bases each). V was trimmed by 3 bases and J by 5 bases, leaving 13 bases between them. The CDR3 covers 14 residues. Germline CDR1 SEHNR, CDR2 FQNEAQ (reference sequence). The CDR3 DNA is TGTGCCAGCAGCTTCAACGGGGGCTTGGAGACCCAGTACTTC. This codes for CASSFNGGLETQYF.

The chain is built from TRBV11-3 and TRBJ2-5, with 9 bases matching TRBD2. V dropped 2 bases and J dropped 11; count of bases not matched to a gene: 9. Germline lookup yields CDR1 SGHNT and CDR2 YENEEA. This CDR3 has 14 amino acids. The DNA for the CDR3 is TGTGCCAGCAGCTTACCCGCCCGCGGGGGGGGACAGTACTTC. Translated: CASSLPARGGGQYF.

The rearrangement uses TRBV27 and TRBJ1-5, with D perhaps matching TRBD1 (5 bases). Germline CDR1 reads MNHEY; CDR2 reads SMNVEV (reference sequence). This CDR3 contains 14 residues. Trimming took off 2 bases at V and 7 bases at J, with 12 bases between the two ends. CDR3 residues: CASSLRVEGQPQHF. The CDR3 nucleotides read TGTGCCAGCAGTTTAAGGGTTGAGGGGCAGCCCCAGCATTTT.

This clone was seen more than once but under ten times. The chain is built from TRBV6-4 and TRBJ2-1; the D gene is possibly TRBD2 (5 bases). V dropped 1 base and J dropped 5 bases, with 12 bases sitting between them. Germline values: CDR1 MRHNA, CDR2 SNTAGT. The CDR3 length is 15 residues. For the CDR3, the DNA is TGTGCCAGCAGTGACTTCCCAGCGGTGGACAATGAGCAGTTCTTC. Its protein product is CASSDFPAVDNEQFF.

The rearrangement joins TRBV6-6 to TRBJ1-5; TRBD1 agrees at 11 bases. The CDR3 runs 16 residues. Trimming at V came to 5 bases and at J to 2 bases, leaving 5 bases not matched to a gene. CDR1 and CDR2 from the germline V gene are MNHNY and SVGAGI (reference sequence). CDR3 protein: CASSHGQGAGNQPQHF. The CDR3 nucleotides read TGTGCCAGCAGTCACGGACAGGGGGCTGGCAATCAGCCCCAGCATTTT.

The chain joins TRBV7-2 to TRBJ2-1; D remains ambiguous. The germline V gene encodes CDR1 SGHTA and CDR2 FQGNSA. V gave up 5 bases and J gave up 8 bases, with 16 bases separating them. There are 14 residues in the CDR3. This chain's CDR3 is CASSPGSVGYEQFF. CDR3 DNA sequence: TGTGCCAGCAGCCCTGGTTCCGTCGGCTATGAGCAGTTCTTC.

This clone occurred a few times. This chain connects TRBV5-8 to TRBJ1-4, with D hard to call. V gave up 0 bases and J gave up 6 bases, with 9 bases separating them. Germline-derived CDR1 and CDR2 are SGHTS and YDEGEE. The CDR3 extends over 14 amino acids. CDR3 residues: CASSLGRMDEKLFF. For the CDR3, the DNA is TGTGCCAGCAGCTTGGGCCGTATGGATGAAAAACTGTTTTTT.

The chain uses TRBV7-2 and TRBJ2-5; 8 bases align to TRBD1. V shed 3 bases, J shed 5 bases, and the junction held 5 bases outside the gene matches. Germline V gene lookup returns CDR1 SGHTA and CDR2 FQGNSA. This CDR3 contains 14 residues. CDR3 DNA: TGTGCCAGCAGCTTGGACAGGGCAGGGGAGACCCAGTACTTC. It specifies CASSLDRAGETQYF.

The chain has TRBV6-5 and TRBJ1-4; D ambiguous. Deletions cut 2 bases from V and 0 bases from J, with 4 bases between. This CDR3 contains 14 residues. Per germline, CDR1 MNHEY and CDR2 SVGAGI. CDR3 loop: CASSYVATNEKLFF. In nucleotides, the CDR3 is TGTGCCAGCAGTTACGTGGCAACTAATGAAAAACTGTTTTTT.

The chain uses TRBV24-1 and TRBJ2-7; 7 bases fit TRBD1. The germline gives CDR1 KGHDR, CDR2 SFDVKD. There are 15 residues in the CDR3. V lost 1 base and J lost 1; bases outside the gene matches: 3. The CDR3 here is CATSDFAGGSYEQYF. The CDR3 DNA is TGTGCCACCAGTGATTTCGCAGGGGGATCCTACGAGCAGTACTTC.

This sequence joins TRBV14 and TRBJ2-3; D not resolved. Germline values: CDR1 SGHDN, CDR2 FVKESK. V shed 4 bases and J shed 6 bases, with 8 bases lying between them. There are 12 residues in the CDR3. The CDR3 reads CASSPFMDTQYF. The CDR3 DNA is TGTGCCAGCAGCCCCTTCATGGATACGCAGTATTTT.

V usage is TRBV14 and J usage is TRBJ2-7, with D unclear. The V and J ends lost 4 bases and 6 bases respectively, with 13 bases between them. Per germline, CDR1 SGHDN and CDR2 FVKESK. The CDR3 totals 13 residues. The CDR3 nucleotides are TGTGCCAGCAGCCCCCAGGTCCTTCTCGAGCAGTACTTC. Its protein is CASSPQVLLEQYF.

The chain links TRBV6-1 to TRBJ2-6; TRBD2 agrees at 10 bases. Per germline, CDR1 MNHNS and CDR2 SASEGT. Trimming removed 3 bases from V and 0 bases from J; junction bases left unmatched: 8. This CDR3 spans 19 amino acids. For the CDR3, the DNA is TGTGCCAGCAGTGACTTCGGACTAGCGGTAAACTCTGGGGCCAACGTCCTGACTTTC. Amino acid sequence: CASSDFGLAVNSGANVLTF.

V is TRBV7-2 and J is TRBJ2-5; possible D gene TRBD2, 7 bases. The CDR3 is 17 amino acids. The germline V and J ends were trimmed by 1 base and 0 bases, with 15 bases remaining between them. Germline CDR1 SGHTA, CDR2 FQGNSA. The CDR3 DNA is TGTGCCAGCAGCTTAGTCGGGGGGCCGGGGAACCAAGAGACCCAGTACTTC. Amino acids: CASSLVGGPGNQETQYF.

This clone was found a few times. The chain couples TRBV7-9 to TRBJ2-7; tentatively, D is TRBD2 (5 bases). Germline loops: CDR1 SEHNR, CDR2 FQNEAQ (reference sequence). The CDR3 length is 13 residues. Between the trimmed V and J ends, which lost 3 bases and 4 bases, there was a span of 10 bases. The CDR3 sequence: CASSFRGAYEQYF. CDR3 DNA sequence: TGTGCCAGCAGCTTCCGGGGAGCTTACGAGCAGTACTTC.

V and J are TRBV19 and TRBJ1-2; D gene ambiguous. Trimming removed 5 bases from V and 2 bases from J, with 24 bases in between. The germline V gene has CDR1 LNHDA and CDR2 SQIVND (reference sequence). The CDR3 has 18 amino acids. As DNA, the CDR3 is TGTGCCAGTAGTCGACACACAACCGAGAAGGACGCAAACTATGGCTACACCTTC. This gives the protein CASSRHTTEKDANYGYTF.

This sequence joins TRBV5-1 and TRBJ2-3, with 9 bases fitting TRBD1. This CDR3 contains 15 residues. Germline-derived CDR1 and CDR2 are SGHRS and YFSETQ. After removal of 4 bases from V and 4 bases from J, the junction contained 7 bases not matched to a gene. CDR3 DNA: TGCGCCAGCAGCACGGGACAGGGAGTCTCAGATACGCAGTATTTT. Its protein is CASSTGQGVSDTQYF.

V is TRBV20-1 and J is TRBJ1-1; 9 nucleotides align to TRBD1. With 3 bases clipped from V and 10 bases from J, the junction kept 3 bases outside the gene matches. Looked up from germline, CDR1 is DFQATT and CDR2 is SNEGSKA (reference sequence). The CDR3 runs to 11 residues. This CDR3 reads CSARGQGIAFF. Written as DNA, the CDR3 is TGCAGTGCTAGGGGACAGGGCATAGCTTTCTTT.

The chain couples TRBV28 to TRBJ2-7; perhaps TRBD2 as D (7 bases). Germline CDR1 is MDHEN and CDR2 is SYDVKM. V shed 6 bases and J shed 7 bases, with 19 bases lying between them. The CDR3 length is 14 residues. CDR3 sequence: CASRILGGRWEQYF. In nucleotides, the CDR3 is TGTGCCAGCAGAATTTTGGGGGGGCGGTGGGAGCAGTACTTC.

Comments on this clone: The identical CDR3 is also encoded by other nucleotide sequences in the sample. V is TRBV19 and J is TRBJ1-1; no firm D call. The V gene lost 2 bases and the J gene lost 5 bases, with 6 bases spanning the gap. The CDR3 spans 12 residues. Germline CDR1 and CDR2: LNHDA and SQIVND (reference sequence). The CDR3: CASSIPRTEAFF. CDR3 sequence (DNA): TGTGCCAGTAGTATACCGCGAACTGAAGCTTTCTTT.

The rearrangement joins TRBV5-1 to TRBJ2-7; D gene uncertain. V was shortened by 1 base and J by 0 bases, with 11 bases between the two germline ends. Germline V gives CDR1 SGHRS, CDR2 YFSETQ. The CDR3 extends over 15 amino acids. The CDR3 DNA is TGCGCCAGCAGCTTGACGGATTTAAACTCCTACGAGCAGTACTTC. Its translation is CASSLTDLNSYEQYF.

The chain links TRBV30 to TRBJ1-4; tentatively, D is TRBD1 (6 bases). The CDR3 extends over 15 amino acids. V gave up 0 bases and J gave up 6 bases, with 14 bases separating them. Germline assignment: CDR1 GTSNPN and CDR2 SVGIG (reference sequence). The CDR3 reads CAWSVPGAGDEKLFF. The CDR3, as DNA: TGTGCCTGGAGTGTCCCGGGGGCGGGGGATGAAAAACTGTTTTTT.

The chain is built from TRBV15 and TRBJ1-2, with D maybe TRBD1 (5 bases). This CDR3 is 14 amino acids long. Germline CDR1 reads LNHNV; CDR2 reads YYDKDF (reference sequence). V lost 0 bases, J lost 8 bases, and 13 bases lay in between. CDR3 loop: CATSRDGGNGGYTF. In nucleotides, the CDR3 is TGTGCCACCAGCAGAGATGGGGGGAACGGAGGCTACACCTTC.

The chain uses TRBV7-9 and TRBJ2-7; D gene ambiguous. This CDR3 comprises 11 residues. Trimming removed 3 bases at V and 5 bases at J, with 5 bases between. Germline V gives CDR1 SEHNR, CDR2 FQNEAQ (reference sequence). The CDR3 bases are TGTGCCAGCAGCTTGTCTGACGAGCAGTACTTC. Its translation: CASSLSDEQYF.